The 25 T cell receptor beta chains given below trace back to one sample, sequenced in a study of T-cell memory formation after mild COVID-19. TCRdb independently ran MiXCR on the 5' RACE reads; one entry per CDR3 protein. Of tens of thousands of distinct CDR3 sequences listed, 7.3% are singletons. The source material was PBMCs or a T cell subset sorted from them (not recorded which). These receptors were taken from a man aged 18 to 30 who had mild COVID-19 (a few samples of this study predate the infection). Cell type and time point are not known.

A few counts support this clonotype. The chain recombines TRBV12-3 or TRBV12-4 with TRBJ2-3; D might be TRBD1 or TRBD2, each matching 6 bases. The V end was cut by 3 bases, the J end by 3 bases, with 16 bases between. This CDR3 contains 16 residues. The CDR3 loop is CASSFGGPRGTDTQYF. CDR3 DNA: TGTGCCAGCAGTTTCGGGGGCCCTAGGGGAACAGATACGCAGTATTTT.

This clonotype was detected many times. CDR3 loop: CASIRTSWADTQYF. CDR3 in DNA: TGTGCCAGCATCCGGACTAGTTGGGCAGATACGCAGTATTTT. This chain links TRBV7-2 with TRBJ2-3; 7 nucleotides match TRBD2. Germline CDR1 is SGHTA and CDR2 is FQGNSA. V was pared by 7 bases and J by 4 bases, with 8 bases of the junction left unmatched. This CDR3 has 14 amino acids.

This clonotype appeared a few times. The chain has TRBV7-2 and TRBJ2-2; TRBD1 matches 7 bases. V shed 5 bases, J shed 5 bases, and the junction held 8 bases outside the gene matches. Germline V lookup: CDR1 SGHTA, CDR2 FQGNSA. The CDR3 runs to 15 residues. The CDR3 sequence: CASSPYRGKTGELFF. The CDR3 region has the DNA TGTGCCAGCAGCCCGTACAGGGGAAAGACCGGGGAGCTGTTTTTT.

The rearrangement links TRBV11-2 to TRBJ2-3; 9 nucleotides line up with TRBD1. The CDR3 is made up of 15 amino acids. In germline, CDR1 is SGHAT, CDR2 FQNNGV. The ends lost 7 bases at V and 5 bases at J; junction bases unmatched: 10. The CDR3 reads CASTETGGYQDTQYF. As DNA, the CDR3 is TGTGCCAGCACCGAGACAGGGGGATACCAAGATACGCAGTATTTT.

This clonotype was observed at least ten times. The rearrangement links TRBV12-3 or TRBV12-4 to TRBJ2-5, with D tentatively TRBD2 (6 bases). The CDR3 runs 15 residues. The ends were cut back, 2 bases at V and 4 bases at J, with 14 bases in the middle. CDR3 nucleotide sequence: TGTGCCAGCAGTTTAAGTACAGGAGGGCGAGAGACCCAGTACTTC. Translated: CASSLSTGGRETQYF.

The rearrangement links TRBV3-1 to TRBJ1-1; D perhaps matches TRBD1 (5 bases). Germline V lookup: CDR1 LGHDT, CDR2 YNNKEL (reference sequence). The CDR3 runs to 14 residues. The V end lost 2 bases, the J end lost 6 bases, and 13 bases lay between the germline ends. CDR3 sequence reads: CASSQRDGGSEAFF. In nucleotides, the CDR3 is TGTGCCAGCAGCCAAAGGGACGGGGGGTCTGAAGCTTTCTTT.

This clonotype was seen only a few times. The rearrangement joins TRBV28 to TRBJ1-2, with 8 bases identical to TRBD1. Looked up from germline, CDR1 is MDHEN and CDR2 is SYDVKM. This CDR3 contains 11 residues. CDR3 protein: CAAGGSHGYTF. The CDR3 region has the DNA TGTGCAGCAGGGGGCAGCCATGGCTACACCTTC.

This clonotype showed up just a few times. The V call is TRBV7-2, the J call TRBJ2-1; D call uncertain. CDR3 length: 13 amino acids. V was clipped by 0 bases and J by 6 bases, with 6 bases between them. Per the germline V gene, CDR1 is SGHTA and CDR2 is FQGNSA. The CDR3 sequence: CASSLASVNEQFF. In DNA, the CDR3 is TGTGCCAGCAGCTTAGCGAGCGTCAATGAGCAGTTCTTC.

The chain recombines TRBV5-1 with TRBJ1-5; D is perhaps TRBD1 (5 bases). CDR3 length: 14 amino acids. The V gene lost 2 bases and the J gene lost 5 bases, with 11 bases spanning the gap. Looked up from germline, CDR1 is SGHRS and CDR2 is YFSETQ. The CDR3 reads CASSFSGADQPQHF. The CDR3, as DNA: TGCGCCAGCAGCTTCAGTGGGGCAGATCAGCCCCAGCATTTT.

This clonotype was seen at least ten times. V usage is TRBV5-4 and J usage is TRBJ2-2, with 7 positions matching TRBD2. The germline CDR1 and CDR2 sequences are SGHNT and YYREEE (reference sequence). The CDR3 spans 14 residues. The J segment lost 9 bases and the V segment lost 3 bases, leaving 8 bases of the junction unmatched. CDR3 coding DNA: TGTGCCAGCAGCTCAGGGAGGGGCATCCGGGAGCTGTTTTTT. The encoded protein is CASSSGRGIRELFF.

Written as DNA, the CDR3 is TGTGCCAGCAGCCCCGGGGGAGGGGCGGATACGCAGTATTTT. Residues: CASSPGGGADTQYF. The rearrangement uses TRBV7-3 and TRBJ2-3; 7 nucleotides line up with TRBD2. The germline V gene encodes CDR1 SGHTA and CDR2 FQGTGA. CDR3 length equals 14 residues. V was pared by 5 bases and J by 6 bases, with 8 bases of the junction left unmatched.

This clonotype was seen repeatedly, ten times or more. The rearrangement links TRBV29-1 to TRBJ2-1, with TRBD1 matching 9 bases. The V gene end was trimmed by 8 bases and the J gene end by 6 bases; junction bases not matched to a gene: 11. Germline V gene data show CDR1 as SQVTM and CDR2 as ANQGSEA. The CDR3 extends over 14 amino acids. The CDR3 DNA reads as TGCAGCTATTCCCCGGGACAGGGACGCAATGAGCAGTTCTTC. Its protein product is CSYSPGQGRNEQFF.

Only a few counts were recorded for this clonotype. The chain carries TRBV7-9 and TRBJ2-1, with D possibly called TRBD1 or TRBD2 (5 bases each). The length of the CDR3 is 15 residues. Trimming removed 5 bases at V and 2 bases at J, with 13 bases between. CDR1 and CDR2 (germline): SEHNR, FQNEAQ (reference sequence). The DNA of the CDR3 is TGTGCCAGCAGCCCGTCCGGGACGGCCTACAATGAGCAGTTCTTC. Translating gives CASSPSGTAYNEQFF.

In DNA, the CDR3 is TGTGCCAGCAGTCAGAGGGGTGGTGACAGCCGGGAGGCTTTCTTT. It specifies CASSQRGGDSREAFF. The chain employs TRBV6-2 or TRBV6-3 and TRBJ1-1; D may be TRBD1 (5 bases). Per germline, CDR1 MNHEY and CDR2 SVGEGT. The CDR3 is 15 residues long. Trimming pared 5 bases from V and 11 bases from J, leaving 24 bases between.

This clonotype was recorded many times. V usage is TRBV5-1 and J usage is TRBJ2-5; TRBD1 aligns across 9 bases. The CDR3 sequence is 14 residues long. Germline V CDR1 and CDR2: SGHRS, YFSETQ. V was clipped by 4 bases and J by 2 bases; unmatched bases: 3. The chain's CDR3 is CASSIGQGQETQYF. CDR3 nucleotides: TGCGCCAGCAGCATCGGACAGGGGCAAGAGACCCAGTACTTC.

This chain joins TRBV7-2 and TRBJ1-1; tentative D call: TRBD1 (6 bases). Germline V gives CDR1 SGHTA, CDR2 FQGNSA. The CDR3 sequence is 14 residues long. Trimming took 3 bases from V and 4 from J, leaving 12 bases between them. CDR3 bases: TGTGCCAGCAGCTTTGGGACACCGGTCACTGAAGCTTTCTTT. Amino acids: CASSFGTPVTEAFF.

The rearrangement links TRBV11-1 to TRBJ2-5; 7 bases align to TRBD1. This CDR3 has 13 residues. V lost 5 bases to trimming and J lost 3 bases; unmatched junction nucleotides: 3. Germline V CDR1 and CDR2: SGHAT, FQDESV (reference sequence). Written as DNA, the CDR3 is TGTGCCAGCAGCCATGGGACAGAAGAGACCCAGTACTTC. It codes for CASSHGTEETQYF.

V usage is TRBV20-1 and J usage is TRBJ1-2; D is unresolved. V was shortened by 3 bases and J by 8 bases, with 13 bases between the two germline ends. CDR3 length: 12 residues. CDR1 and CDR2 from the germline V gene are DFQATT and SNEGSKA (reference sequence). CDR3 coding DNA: TGCAGTGCTAGCCCACACGCGGGGGGCTACACCTTC. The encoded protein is CSASPHAGGYTF.

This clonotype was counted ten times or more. The CDR3 bases are TGTGCCAGCAGCCTACAGGGGGGCCAAGAGACCCAGTACTTC. Residues: CASSLQGGQETQYF. The chain combines TRBV12-3 or TRBV12-4 with TRBJ2-5; the match to TRBD1 covers 8 bases. The V gene end was trimmed by 6 bases and the J gene end by 1 base; junction bases not matched to a gene: 4. This CDR3 contains 14 residues.

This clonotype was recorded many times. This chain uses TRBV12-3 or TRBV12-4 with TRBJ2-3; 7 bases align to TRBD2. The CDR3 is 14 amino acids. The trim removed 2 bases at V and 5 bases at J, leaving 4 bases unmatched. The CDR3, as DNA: TGTGCCAGCAGTTTACGGCGGGGGATAGATACGCAGTATTTT. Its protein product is CASSLRRGIDTQYF.

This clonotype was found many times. The CDR3 nucleotides read TGCAGTGCTATGGTGGCCATGAACACTGAAGCTTTCTTT. Translated: CSAMVAMNTEAFF. V and J are TRBV20-1 and TRBJ1-1; no clear D. The CDR3 extends over 13 amino acids. The V and J ends lost 4 bases and 0 bases respectively, with 9 bases between them. Germline CDR1 DFQATT, CDR2 SNEGSKA (reference sequence).

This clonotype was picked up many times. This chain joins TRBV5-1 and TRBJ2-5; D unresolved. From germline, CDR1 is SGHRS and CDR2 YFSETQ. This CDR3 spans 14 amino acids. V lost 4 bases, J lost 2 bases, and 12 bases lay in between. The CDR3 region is CASSPGRVQETQYF. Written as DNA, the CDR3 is TGCGCCAGCAGCCCCGGCAGAGTTCAAGAGACCCAGTACTTC.

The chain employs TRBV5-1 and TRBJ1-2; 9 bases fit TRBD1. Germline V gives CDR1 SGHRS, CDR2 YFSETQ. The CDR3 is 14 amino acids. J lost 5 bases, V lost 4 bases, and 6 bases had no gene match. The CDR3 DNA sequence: TGCGCCAGCAGCCCCAGACAGGGGGGATATGGCTACACCTTC. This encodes CASSPRQGGYGYTF.

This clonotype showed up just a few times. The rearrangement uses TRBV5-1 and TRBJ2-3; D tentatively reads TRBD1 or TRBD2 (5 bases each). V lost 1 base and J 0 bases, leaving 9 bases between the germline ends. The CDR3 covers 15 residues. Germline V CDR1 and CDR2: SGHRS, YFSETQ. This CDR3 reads CASSLWDGSTDTQYF. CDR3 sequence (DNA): TGCGCCAGCAGCTTGTGGGACGGGAGCACAGATACGCAGTATTTT.

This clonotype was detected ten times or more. The CDR3: CASSPGSGGSYEQYF. The CDR3 DNA reads as TGTGCCAGCAGCCCAGGTTCGGGGGGCTCCTACGAGCAGTACTTC. The rearrangement uses TRBV7-3 and TRBJ2-7, with 7 positions matching TRBD2. Per germline, CDR1 SGHTA and CDR2 FQGTGA. The length of the CDR3 is 15 residues. The junction had 7 bases not matched to a gene; V was cut back by 5 bases and J by 0 bases.